This T cell receptor beta chain derives from a study of blood T cell repertoires in COVID-19. V trimming: 3 bases; J trimming: 6 bases; junction bases outside the gene matches: 8. Germline V gene data show CDR1 as SNHLY and CDR2 as FYNNEI. This CDR3 is built from 15 residues. Participants came from about two dozen US areas, aged about 18 to 100 years. The repertoire was sequenced with immunoSEQ multiplex PCR; TCRdb's copy has only in-frame clones and lacks some. The data hold around 310,000 clones, with over 70% observed a single time. The origin of this receptor is a man in his thirties or forties who had recovered from COVID-19. Sequenced material: PBMCs or T cells enriched from blood (not recorded which). The rearrangement links TRBV2 to TRBJ1-2; 9 bases agree with TRBD1. This chain's CDR3 is CASSEGTGLRDGYTF. DNA of the CDR3: TGTGCCAGCAGTGAGGGGACAGGGTTAAGGGATGGCTACACCTTC.